These T cell receptor beta chains were read from a single sample in a study of persistence of HIV-infected CD4 T cells. Antigens of these TCRs are unknown. Libraries were prepared by immunoSEQ multiplex PCR; TCRdb keeps only in-frame clonotypes and omits some of them. Among 30,000 to 45,000 clones listed, roughly 84% were seen once. The sequences come from cultured CD4+ T cells from PBMCs, collected from a patient who received antiretroviral therapy. The receptors come from an adult with HIV. The donor label of this sample is uncertain. CDR3s include the opening cysteine and the closing phenylalanine or tryptophan. The order of the fields is V gene, D gene, J gene, clone size, CDR3 protein, CDR3 DNA. A D gene is named only where the DNA matches it firmly. The size field is filled for only some rows; it gives once, few, many or a size class.

v_call: TRBV5-4
d_call: TRBD1
j_call: TRBJ2-2
clone_size: NA
cdr3_aa: CASSSGTGSTGELFF
cdr3_nt: TGTGCCAGCAGCTCCGGGACAGGGTCCACCGGGGAGCTGTTTTTT

v_call: TRBV5-1
d_call: NA
j_call: TRBJ1-5
clone_size: NA
cdr3_aa: CASSLGHGDGNQPQHF
cdr3_nt: TGCGCCAGCAGCTTGGGACATGGGGACGGCAATCAGCCCCAGCATTTT

v_call: TRBV30
d_call: NA
j_call: TRBJ1-4
clone_size: NA
cdr3_aa: CAWRDGVNEKLFF
cdr3_nt: TGTGCCTGGAGGGACGGAGTGAATGAAAAACTGTTTTTT

v_call: TRBV24-1
d_call: TRBD1
j_call: TRBJ2-7
clone_size: NA
cdr3_aa: CATSDSTGYEQYF
cdr3_nt: TGTGCCACCAGTGATTCGACAGGGTACGAGCAGTACTTC

v_call: TRBV18
d_call: NA
j_call: TRBJ2-7
clone_size: NA
cdr3_aa: CASSQTVTREHPYEQYF
cdr3_nt: TGTGCCAGCTCACAAACCGTCACCAGGGAACACCCCTACGAGCAGTACTTC

v_call: TRBV18
d_call: NA
j_call: TRBJ2-5
clone_size: NA
cdr3_aa: CASSPTTDRYQETQYF
cdr3_nt: TGTGCCAGCTCACCGACTACAGACAGATACCAAGAGACCCAGTACTTC

v_call: TRBV5-1
d_call: TRBD2
j_call: TRBJ2-3
clone_size: NA
cdr3_aa: CASSFRTSGGTDTQYF
cdr3_nt: TGCGCCAGCAGCTTTCGGACTAGCGGGGGCACAGATACGCAGTATTTT

v_call: TRBV3-1/TRBV3-2
d_call: TRBD1
j_call: TRBJ1-5
clone_size: NA
cdr3_aa: CASSQDDRGLGPQHF
cdr3_nt: TGTGCCAGCAGCCAAGATGACAGGGGGCTAGGGCCCCAGCATTTT

v_call: TRBV7-9
d_call: NA
j_call: TRBJ1-3
clone_size: NA
cdr3_aa: CASSLGLVLGPGNTIYF
cdr3_nt: TGTGCCAGCAGCTTAGGATTGGTTCTGGGGCCTGGAAACACCATATATTTT

v_call: TRBV9
d_call: NA
j_call: TRBJ1-5
clone_size: NA
cdr3_aa: CASSVGGSISNQPQHF
cdr3_nt: TGTGCCAGCAGCGTAGGAGGCAGCATTAGCAATCAGCCCCAGCATTTT

v_call: TRBV15
d_call: NA
j_call: TRBJ1-1
clone_size: NA
cdr3_aa: CATSKGEQGMVGAFF
cdr3_nt: TGTGCCACCAGCAAGGGGGAGCAGGGGATGGTGGGAGCTTTCTTT

v_call: TRBV28
d_call: NA
j_call: TRBJ2-3
clone_size: NA
cdr3_aa: CASTTPLVDTQYF
cdr3_nt: TGTGCCAGCACCACCCCCCTTGTGGATACGCAGTATTTT

v_call: TRBV6-5
d_call: NA
j_call: TRBJ1-5
clone_size: NA
cdr3_aa: CASSYDSNQPQHF
cdr3_nt: TGTGCCAGCAGTTACGATAGCAATCAGCCCCAGCATTTT

v_call: TRBV10-1
d_call: TRBD1
j_call: TRBJ1-1
clone_size: NA
cdr3_aa: CASRRDRNTEAFF
cdr3_nt: TGCGCCAGCAGGAGGGACAGAAACACTGAAGCTTTCTTT

v_call: TRBV7-6
d_call: NA
j_call: TRBJ1-1
clone_size: NA
cdr3_aa: CASSPGIEAFF
cdr3_nt: TGTGCCAGCAGCCCAGGCATTGAAGCTTTCTTT

v_call: TRBV5-5
d_call: NA
j_call: TRBJ1-5
clone_size: NA
cdr3_aa: CASSEDSLNQPQHF
cdr3_nt: TGTGCCAGCAGCGAGGACAGCCTCAATCAGCCCCAGCATTTT

v_call: TRBV7-2
d_call: NA
j_call: TRBJ2-7
clone_size: NA
cdr3_aa: CASSYNHGGDEQYF
cdr3_nt: TGTGCCAGCAGCTACAACCATGGGGGAGACGAGCAGTACTTC

v_call: TRBV9
d_call: TRBD1
j_call: TRBJ1-1
clone_size: NA
cdr3_aa: CASSPPDRRNTEAFF
cdr3_nt: TGTGCCAGCAGCCCACCGGACAGGAGAAACACTGAAGCTTTCTTT

v_call: TRBV5-1
d_call: NA
j_call: TRBJ1-1
clone_size: NA
cdr3_aa: CASSLGETGTEAFF
cdr3_nt: TGCGCCAGCAGCTTGGGTGAGACGGGCACTGAAGCTTTCTTT

v_call: TRBV12-3/TRBV12-4
d_call: NA
j_call: TRBJ2-3
clone_size: NA
cdr3_aa: CASSSINEDTQYF
cdr3_nt: TGTGCCAGCAGTTCTATAAATGAGGATACGCAGTATTTT

v_call: TRBV27
d_call: TRBD2
j_call: TRBJ2-3
clone_size: NA
cdr3_aa: CASSEGLAGGQDTQYF
cdr3_nt: TGTGCCAGCAGTGAGGGACTAGCGGGGGGGCAGGATACGCAGTATTTT

v_call: TRBV7-3
d_call: TRBD2
j_call: TRBJ2-3
clone_size: NA
cdr3_aa: CASSSNPAGGPGTQYF
cdr3_nt: TGTGCCAGCAGCTCAAATCCAGCGGGGGGCCCGGGTACGCAGTATTTT

v_call: TRBV12-5
d_call: TRBD2
j_call: TRBJ2-1
clone_size: NA
cdr3_aa: CASGMASGGVSEQFF
cdr3_nt: TGTGCTAGTGGCATGGCTAGCGGGGGGGTGAGTGAGCAGTTCTTC

v_call: TRBV3-1/TRBV3-2
d_call: NA
j_call: TRBJ1-4
clone_size: NA
cdr3_aa: CASSQGQEKLFF
cdr3_nt: TGTGCCAGCAGCCAAGGACAGGAAAAACTGTTTTTT

v_call: TRBV28
d_call: TRBD1
j_call: TRBJ1-5
clone_size: NA
cdr3_aa: CASTLQGYRQPQHF
cdr3_nt: TGTGCCAGCACTTTACAGGGGTATCGTCAGCCCCAGCATTTT

v_call: TRBV5-1
d_call: TRBD1
j_call: TRBJ1-2
clone_size: NA
cdr3_aa: CASSFPRSEGAIGYTF
cdr3_nt: TGCGCCAGCAGCTTCCCACGCTCGGAGGGGGCTATCGGCTACACCTTC

v_call: TRBV19
d_call: NA
j_call: TRBJ1-5
clone_size: NA
cdr3_aa: CASSPPPDRFNQPQHF
cdr3_nt: TGTGCCAGTAGTCCCCCTCCCGACAGGTTCAATCAGCCCCAGCATTTT

v_call: TRBV5-4
d_call: TRBD2
j_call: TRBJ2-2
clone_size: NA
cdr3_aa: CASSLSGRGGTGELFF
cdr3_nt: TGTGCCAGCAGCTTGTCTGGACGGGGGGGGACCGGGGAGCTGTTTTTT

v_call: TRBV6-5
d_call: NA
j_call: TRBJ1-6
clone_size: few
cdr3_aa: CASRPQGSNNSPLHF
cdr3_nt: TGTGCCAGCAGACCACAGGGAAGCAATAATTCACCCCTCCACTTT

v_call: TRBV7-9
d_call: NA
j_call: TRBJ1-3
clone_size: NA
cdr3_aa: CASSFAGSGNTIYF
cdr3_nt: TGTGCCAGCAGCTTTGCAGGCTCTGGAAACACCATATATTTT

v_call: TRBV2
d_call: NA
j_call: TRBJ1-3
clone_size: NA
cdr3_aa: CASRTVPGNTIYF
cdr3_nt: TGTGCCAGCAGGACAGTCCCTGGAAACACCATATATTTT

v_call: TRBV7-2
d_call: NA
j_call: TRBJ2-4
clone_size: NA
cdr3_aa: CASSPTPEITLAKNIQYF
cdr3_nt: TGTGCCAGCAGCCCCACCCCGGAGATAACTCTAGCCAAAAACATTCAGTACTTC

v_call: TRBV28
d_call: NA
j_call: TRBJ1-2
clone_size: NA
cdr3_aa: CASSFGGGYGYTF
cdr3_nt: TGTGCCAGCAGTTTTGGGGGAGGCTATGGCTACACCTTC

v_call: TRBV5-4
d_call: NA
j_call: TRBJ1-5
clone_size: NA
cdr3_aa: CASSQSPAGDQPQHF
cdr3_nt: TGTGCCAGCAGCCAATCTCCTGCGGGGGATCAGCCCCAGCATTTT

v_call: TRBV7-3
d_call: NA
j_call: TRBJ2-3
clone_size: once
cdr3_aa: CASSRDWGDTQYF
cdr3_nt: TGTGCCAGCAGCAGGGACTGGGGGGATACGCAGTATTTT

v_call: TRBV10-1
d_call: NA
j_call: TRBJ2-5
clone_size: NA
cdr3_aa: CASSESRTGQETQYF
cdr3_nt: TGCGCCAGCAGTGAGTCTCGCACAGGTCAAGAGACCCAGTACTTC

v_call: TRBV6-5
d_call: NA
j_call: TRBJ2-3
clone_size: NA
cdr3_aa: CASRRRGSTDTQYF
cdr3_nt: TGTGCCAGCAGACGCAGGGGAAGCACAGATACGCAGTATTTT